The rows below give T cell receptor beta chains drawn from one sample of a study of identical twins. TCRdb processed the 5' RACE reads anew with MiXCR; each CDR3 protein has one entry. The data contain around 480,000 distinct CDR3 sequences, more than 13% of them singletons. The data were also submitted as part of a second study, on yellow fever vaccine responses in identical twins.

Sequenced sample: CD4+ T cells sorted from blood. The source is a young woman in good health. The conserved cysteine and the conserved F or W are not part of the CDR3 here. The order of the fields is CDR3 protein, CDR3 length, V gene, J gene.

CDR3aa: ASSQDYRLGNTGELF
len: 15
v_gene: TRBV4-3
j_gene: TRBJ2-2

CDR3aa: ASSLLGRASGSETQY
len: 15
v_gene: TRBV7-9
j_gene: TRBJ2-5

CDR3aa: ASSRDNTEAF
len: 10
v_gene: TRBV5-1
j_gene: TRBJ1-1

CDR3aa: ASSILAGYEQY
len: 11
v_gene: TRBV11-1
j_gene: TRBJ2-7

CDR3aa: AISESGPSATQY
len: 12
v_gene: TRBV10-3
j_gene: TRBJ2-5

CDR3aa: ASSYLSLAGTDTQY
len: 14
v_gene: TRBV6-5
j_gene: TRBJ2-3

CDR3aa: ASSQPSGGLKNIQY
len: 14
v_gene: TRBV3-1
j_gene: TRBJ2-4

CDR3aa: ASSLGSLAGGSYNEQF
len: 16
v_gene: TRBV11-1
j_gene: TRBJ2-1

CDR3aa: ASSQDREGGDEQF
len: 13
v_gene: TRBV4-3
j_gene: TRBJ2-1

CDR3aa: ASRSGVPPYEQY
len: 12
v_gene: TRBV2
j_gene: TRBJ2-7

CDR3aa: SASRLAGAYEQY
len: 12
v_gene: TRBV20-1
j_gene: TRBJ2-7

CDR3aa: SFRLNTEAF
len: 9
v_gene: TRBV29-1
j_gene: TRBJ1-1

CDR3aa: ASSVERGDTQY
len: 11
v_gene: TRBV6-4
j_gene: TRBJ2-3

CDR3aa: ASSFTLAKNIQY
len: 12
v_gene: TRBV12-3/TRBV12-4
j_gene: TRBJ2-4

CDR3aa: ASSPGSSNQPQH
len: 12
v_gene: TRBV7-9
j_gene: TRBJ1-5

CDR3aa: ASSQEHSVSTIY
len: 12
v_gene: TRBV14
j_gene: TRBJ1-3

CDR3aa: ASSLGTGTDTQY
len: 12
v_gene: TRBV5-1
j_gene: TRBJ2-3

CDR3aa: ASSVGTGWSQPQH
len: 13
v_gene: TRBV9
j_gene: TRBJ1-5

CDR3aa: ASSQGRGGTEAF
len: 12
v_gene: TRBV3-1
j_gene: TRBJ1-1

CDR3aa: ASSLSNRHHSPLH
len: 13
v_gene: TRBV7-2
j_gene: TRBJ1-6

CDR3aa: ASDRVGNEQF
len: 10
v_gene: TRBV7-9
j_gene: TRBJ2-1

CDR3aa: SVEVVGGNTGELF
len: 13
v_gene: TRBV29-1
j_gene: TRBJ2-2

CDR3aa: ATSEEDRTSLDTGELF
len: 16
v_gene: TRBV24-1
j_gene: TRBJ2-2

CDR3aa: ASSRPATDTQY
len: 11
v_gene: TRBV27
j_gene: TRBJ2-3

CDR3aa: ASSQVYGAANTGELF
len: 15
v_gene: TRBV4-3
j_gene: TRBJ2-2

CDR3aa: ASSLGPSGETQY
len: 12
v_gene: TRBV7-3
j_gene: TRBJ2-5

CDR3aa: ASSLGGQGNEKLF
len: 13
v_gene: TRBV7-9
j_gene: TRBJ1-4

CDR3aa: ASSPSWGTGELF
len: 12
v_gene: TRBV19
j_gene: TRBJ2-2

CDR3aa: ASSLVASASPTDTQY
len: 15
v_gene: TRBV7-2
j_gene: TRBJ2-3

CDR3aa: SARTTGGGSGANVLT
len: 15
v_gene: TRBV20-1
j_gene: TRBJ2-6

CDR3aa: ASSIRTIAKNIQY
len: 13
v_gene: TRBV3-1
j_gene: TRBJ2-4

CDR3aa: ASSPPFGTGAADTQY
len: 15
v_gene: TRBV14
j_gene: TRBJ2-3

CDR3aa: ASTKQGHEQY
len: 10
v_gene: TRBV5-1
j_gene: TRBJ2-7

CDR3aa: ASSQVDLVPTSYEQY
len: 15
v_gene: TRBV4-1
j_gene: TRBJ2-7

CDR3aa: ASSVGGGLNEQF
len: 12
v_gene: TRBV12-3/TRBV12-4
j_gene: TRBJ2-1

CDR3aa: ASRAGTSGTTDTQY
len: 14
v_gene: TRBV2
j_gene: TRBJ2-3

CDR3aa: ASRLLQGPNEQF
len: 12
v_gene: TRBV12-3/TRBV12-4
j_gene: TRBJ2-1

CDR3aa: ASSRSARGPNEQF
len: 13
v_gene: TRBV5-1
j_gene: TRBJ2-1

CDR3aa: AISEEIVDSYEQY
len: 13
v_gene: TRBV10-3
j_gene: TRBJ2-7

CDR3aa: ATFGRVGVWSTEAF
len: 14
v_gene: TRBV10-3
j_gene: TRBJ1-1

CDR3aa: ASSLAPERRKY
len: 11
v_gene: TRBV7-8
j_gene: TRBJ2-7

CDR3aa: ASSLNRADEQY
len: 11
v_gene: TRBV7-3
j_gene: TRBJ2-7

CDR3aa: ASSPQIRPNIQY
len: 12
v_gene: TRBV12-3/TRBV12-4
j_gene: TRBJ2-4

CDR3aa: ASSRDRGGETQY
len: 12
v_gene: TRBV7-7
j_gene: TRBJ2-5

CDR3aa: SGGEPYEQY
len: 9
v_gene: TRBV29-1
j_gene: TRBJ2-7

CDR3aa: AARPLGTYEQY
len: 11
v_gene: TRBV6-1
j_gene: TRBJ2-7

CDR3aa: SARGAGGYEQY
len: 11
v_gene: TRBV20-1
j_gene: TRBJ2-7

CDR3aa: ASSTIRGSYNEQF
len: 13
v_gene: TRBV25-1
j_gene: TRBJ2-1

CDR3aa: ASRLRVSTDTQY
len: 12
v_gene: TRBV14
j_gene: TRBJ2-3